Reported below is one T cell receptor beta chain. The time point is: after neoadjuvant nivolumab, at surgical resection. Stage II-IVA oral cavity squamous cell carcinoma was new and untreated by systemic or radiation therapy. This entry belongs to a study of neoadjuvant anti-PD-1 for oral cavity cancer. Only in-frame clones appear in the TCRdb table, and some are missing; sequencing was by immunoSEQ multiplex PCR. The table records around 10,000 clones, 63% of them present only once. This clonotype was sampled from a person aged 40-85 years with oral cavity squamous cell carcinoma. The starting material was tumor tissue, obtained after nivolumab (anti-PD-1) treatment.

CDR3 residues: CASTRSGANVLTF. The CDR3 DNA sequence: TGTGCCAGCACCCGCTCTGGGGCCAACGTCCTGACTTTC. V is TRBV6-1 and J is TRBJ2-6; D remains ambiguous. Trimming left V 7 bases short and J 0 bases short, with 4 bases between. Per germline, CDR1 MNHNS and CDR2 SASEGT. This CDR3 is built from 13 residues.